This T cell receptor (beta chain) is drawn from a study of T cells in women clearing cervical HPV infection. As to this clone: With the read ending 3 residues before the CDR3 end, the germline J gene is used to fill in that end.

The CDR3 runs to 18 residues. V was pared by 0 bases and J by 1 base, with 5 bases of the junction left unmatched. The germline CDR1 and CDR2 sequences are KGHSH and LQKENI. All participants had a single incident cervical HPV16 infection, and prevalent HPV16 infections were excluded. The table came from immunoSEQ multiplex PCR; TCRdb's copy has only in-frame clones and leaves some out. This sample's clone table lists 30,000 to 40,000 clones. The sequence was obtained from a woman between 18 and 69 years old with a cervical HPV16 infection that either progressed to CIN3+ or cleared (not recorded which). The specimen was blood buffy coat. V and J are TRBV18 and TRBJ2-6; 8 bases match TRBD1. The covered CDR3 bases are TGTGCCAGCTCACCACCGGGACAGGAGTTTTCTGGGGCCAACGTC. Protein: CASSPPGQEFSGANV. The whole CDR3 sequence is CASSPPGQEFSGANVLTF.